This T cell receptor (beta chain) was sequenced in a study of blood T cell repertoires in COVID-19. The CDR3 contains 14 residues. J lost 7 bases, V lost 5 bases, and 8 bases had no gene match. Germline CDR1 and CDR2: SGHAT and FQNNGV. TCRdb's copy holds only in-frame clones and misses some; the assay was immunoSEQ multiplex PCR. This sample has under 400,000 clones, with approximately 91% found just once. J is TRBJ1-5 and V is TRBV11-2; 7 bases are a match to TRBD1. The specimen was PBMCs or T cells enriched from blood (not recorded which). The TCR originated in a woman under 40 who had been exposed to COVID-19. In DNA, the CDR3 is TGTGCCAGCAGCCGGACAGGCAGGAACCAGCCCCAGCATTTT. Translated: CASSRTGRNQPQHF.